One sample yielded the 29 T cell receptor beta chains listed below, sequenced in a study of chemoradiotherapy in HPV16-positive cancers. The assay was immunoSEQ multiplex PCR, and TCRdb's table has in-frame clones only and misses some. The sample has about 21,000 clones, approximately 87% seen once. The sample was blood, taken from a patient who underwent chemoradiotherapy. These receptors all stem from a human donor with HPV-associated anogenital cancer.

The gene calls are TRBV28 and TRBJ2-7, with TRBD2 matching 12 bases. Germline trimming cut 4 bases from V and 4 bases from J; bases unmatched to any gene: 2. This CDR3 is 14 amino acids long. Germline V gene data show CDR1 as MDHEN and CDR2 as SYDVKM. CDR3 DNA: TGTGCCAGCAGTTGGACTAGCGGGATGTACGAGCAGTACTTC. Its protein is CASSWTSGMYEQYF.

The chain is built from TRBV5-5 and TRBJ2-1; TRBD2 aligns across 14 bases. The CDR3 consists of 17 residues. The ends lost 0 bases at V and 2 bases at J; junction bases unmatched: 1. Germline lookup yields CDR1 SGHKS and CDR2 YYEKEE (reference sequence). This CDR3 reads CASSLGGLAGAYNEQFF. For the CDR3, the DNA is TGTGCCAGCAGCTTGGGGGGACTAGCGGGGGCCTACAATGAGCAGTTCTTC.

V gene TRBV30 combines with J gene TRBJ1-2; D unclear. The CDR3 loop spans 15 amino acids. Germline CDR1 GTSNPN, CDR2 SVGIG (reference sequence). The ends were cut back, 1 base at V and 7 bases at J, with 19 bases in the middle. CDR3 sequence reads: CAWSAQPPWDSGYTF. As DNA, the CDR3 is TGTGCCTGGAGTGCCCAGCCCCCCTGGGATAGTGGCTACACCTTC.

This sequence joins TRBV7-2 and TRBJ2-3; unclear D gene. This CDR3 spans 14 amino acids. CDR1 and CDR2 from the germline V gene are SGHTA and FQGNSA. V dropped 5 bases and J dropped 4 bases, with 13 bases sitting between them. CDR3 sequence (DNA): TGTGCCAGCAGCACCCGTGCCGGCGCAGATACGCAGTATTTT. Translated, it gives CASSTRAGADTQYF.

The CDR3, as DNA: TGTGCCAGTGGGGGAGGCGGACGAGGTGGAGCTGAAGCTTTCTTT. Protein product: CASGGGGRGGAEAFF. This chain links TRBV19 with TRBJ1-1; perhaps TRBD1 as D (5 bases). Trimming removed 8 bases from V and 6 bases from J, with 22 bases in between. Germline V CDR1 and CDR2: LNHDA, SQIVND (reference sequence). The CDR3 totals 15 residues. Full variable domain (rest looked up from reference TRBV19 and TRBJ1-1): DGGITQSPKYLFRKEGQNVTLSCEQNLNHDAMYWYRQDPGQGLRLIYYSQIVNDFQKGDIAEGYSVSREKKESFPLTVTSAQKNPTAFYLCASGGGGRGGAEAFFGQGTRLTVV.

This clone has just one count. V gene TRBV10-3 combines with J gene TRBJ1-1; unclear D gene. The V and J ends lost 6 bases and 1 base respectively, with 12 bases between them. The CDR3 is 14 residues long. Per the germline V gene, CDR1 is ENHRY and CDR2 is SYGVKD. CDR3 loop: CAIRPAATNTEAFF. In DNA, the CDR3 is TGTGCCATCAGACCGGCAGCCACGAACACTGAAGCTTTCTTT.

The chain has TRBV4-3 and TRBJ2-1; 12 nucleotides match TRBD2. CDR3 length: 17 residues. V gave up 0 bases and J gave up 8 bases; unmatched junction bases: 8. In germline, CDR1 is LGHNA, CDR2 YSLEER. The CDR3 DNA is TGCGCCAGCAGCCAAGATCCCCCTAGCGGGGGGGCAGATGAGCAGTTCTTC. Translation gives CASSQDPPSGGADEQFF.

This chain joins TRBV28 and TRBJ1-2; D call uncertain. CDR1 and CDR2 from the germline V gene are MDHEN and SYDVKM. The CDR3 length is 17 residues. V lost 5 bases and J 2 bases, leaving 21 bases between the germline ends. CDR3 sequence reads: CASSISGTRWRNYGYTF. DNA of the CDR3: TGTGCCAGCAGTATTTCAGGAACGAGGTGGAGGAACTATGGCTACACCTTC.

V gene TRBV13 combines with J gene TRBJ1-1; D might be TRBD1 (5 bases). The CDR3 length is 14 residues. The germline V gene encodes CDR1 PRHDT and CDR2 FYEKMQ (reference sequence). Between the trimmed V and J ends, which lost 1 base and 6 bases, there was a span of 12 bases. CDR3 coding DNA: TGTGCCAGCAGCTTAGTTGGGGCAGGGTCTGAAGCTTTCTTT. It translates to CASSLVGAGSEAFF.

The V gene is TRBV7-8, the J gene TRBJ1-5, with D maybe TRBD1 (5 bases). Germline V CDR1 and CDR2: SGHVS, FQNEAQ. The CDR3 has 15 amino acids. With 5 bases removed from V and 4 bases from J, the gap between germline ends came to 15 bases. The CDR3 protein is CASSPDGGSNQPQHF. CDR3 nucleotide sequence: TGTGCCAGCAGCCCTGACGGGGGGTCAAATCAGCCCCAGCATTTT.

V usage is TRBV28 and J usage is TRBJ1-5, with TRBD1 matching 10 bases. The J segment lost 6 bases and the V segment lost 2 bases, leaving 7 bases of the junction unmatched. This CDR3 has 16 residues. Germline V gene data show CDR1 as MDHEN and CDR2 as SYDVKM. Here the CDR3 DNA reads TGTGCCAGCAGTTTAGGGGGGACAGGGGCTCTTCAGCCCCAGCATTTT. Protein product: CASSLGGTGALQPQHF.

This clone was counted once. V and J are TRBV7-2 and TRBJ1-1, with a tentative D call TRBD1 (6 bases). V was pared by 5 bases and J by 3 bases, with 16 bases between. This CDR3 is 15 amino acids long. Germline CDR1 reads SGHTA; CDR2 reads FQGNSA. CDR3 sequence reads: CASSPNRVGDTEAFF. The DNA for the CDR3 is TGTGCCAGCAGCCCAAACAGGGTTGGTGACACTGAAGCTTTCTTT.

A single count supports this clone. This chain connects TRBV6-5 to TRBJ2-7, with TRBD1 identical over 7 bases. J lost 2 bases, V lost 5 bases, and 9 bases had no gene match. The CDR3 contains 15 residues. Germline V lookup: CDR1 MNHEY, CDR2 SVGAGI. The CDR3 loop is CASSLSRDRAYEQYF. CDR3 in DNA: TGTGCCAGCAGTCTATCCCGGGACAGAGCCTACGAGCAGTACTTC.

The chain links TRBV6-6 to TRBJ1-1; 7 positions agree with TRBD1. Per germline, CDR1 MNHNY and CDR2 SVGAGI (reference sequence). The CDR3 totals 15 residues. V lost 8 bases, J lost 3 bases, and 12 bases stayed unmatched. The CDR3 loop is CASGLQGQTYTEAFF. As DNA, the CDR3 is TGTGCCAGCGGGCTCCAGGGACAGACCTACACTGAAGCTTTCTTT.

The chain combines TRBV11-2 with TRBJ2-5; perhaps TRBD1 as D (5 bases). The ends were cut back, 5 bases at V and 5 bases at J, with 12 bases in the middle. CDR1 and CDR2 (germline): SGHAT, FQNNGV. This CDR3 has 13 residues. The CDR3 here is CASSTGHPETQYF. As DNA, the CDR3 is TGTGCCAGCAGCACCGGACATCCGGAGACCCAGTACTTC.

The chain uses TRBV19 and TRBJ1-5; 7 bases agree with TRBD1. Germline values: CDR1 LNHDA, CDR2 SQIVND (reference sequence). J gave up 1 base and V 4 bases, and 7 bases lay outside the gene matches. The CDR3 sequence is 16 residues long. The CDR3, as DNA: TGTGCCAGTAGTAAAAACGGGGGACAGAGCAATCAGCCCCAGCATTTT. Encoded protein: CASSKNGGQSNQPQHF.

This rearrangement joins TRBV1 to TRBJ2-5; TRBD2 is the table's D call and was not checked against the DNA. TRBV1 is a known pseudogene. The CDR3 loop spans 16 amino acids. The DNA for the CDR3 is TGCACCAGCAGCCAAACTAGCGGGGGGCGATGGGAGACCCAGTACTTC. Translating gives CTSSQTSGGRWETQYF.

The chain carries TRBV5-1 and TRBJ2-7; TRBD2 might be the D (5 bases). V lost 1 base and J 4 bases, leaving 9 bases between the germline ends. Looked up from germline, CDR1 is SGHRS and CDR2 is YFSETQ. This CDR3 comprises 13 residues. CDR3 coding DNA: TGCGCCAGCAGCTTGACTAGTCTTTACGAGCAGTACTTC. This translates into CASSLTSLYEQYF.

V usage is TRBV9 and J usage is TRBJ2-1; TRBD2 agrees at 10 bases. The trim removed 1 base at V and 7 bases at J, leaving 5 bases unmatched. The CDR3 covers 15 residues. Germline loops: CDR1 SGDLS, CDR2 YYNGEE. This chain's CDR3 is CASSVQGLATNEQFF. CDR3 coding DNA: TGTGCCAGCAGCGTACAGGGACTAGCGACGAATGAGCAGTTCTTC. The whole variable domain, remainder taken from reference TRBV9 and TRBJ2-1, is DSGVTQTPKHLITATGQRVTLRCSPRSGDLSVYWYQQSLDQGLQFLIQYYNGEERAKGNILERFSAQQFPDLHSELNLSSLELGDSALYFCASSVQGLATNEQFFGPGTRLTVL.

The chain links TRBV5-1 to TRBJ1-3, with D hard to call. Per the germline V gene, CDR1 is SGHRS and CDR2 is YFSETQ. This CDR3 is built from 13 residues. Deletions cut 5 bases from V and 5 bases from J, with 11 bases between. CDR3 loop: CASRRPDRNTIYF. CDR3 nucleotides: TGCGCCAGCAGACGACCAGATCGAAACACCATATATTTT.

J is TRBJ1-4 and V is TRBV10-2, with 8 bases matching TRBD1. J gave up 7 bases and V 3 bases, and 7 bases lay outside the gene matches. The germline CDR1 and CDR2 sequences are WSHSY and SAAADI. The CDR3 is made up of 15 amino acids. This CDR3 is CASSELDRVTEKLFF. The CDR3 coding sequence is TGCGCCAGCAGTGAATTGGACAGGGTGACTGAAAAACTGTTTTTT.

V is TRBV6-5 and J is TRBJ1-1, with 9 bases matching TRBD1. There are 14 residues in the CDR3. Germline loops: CDR1 MNHEY, CDR2 SVGAGI. Trimming cost V 4 bases and J 5 bases; bases outside gene matches: 5. In DNA form, the CDR3 reads TGTGCCAGCAGTTTAGGGGACAGGGCAACTGAAGCTTTCTTT. Its protein product is CASSLGDRATEAFF.

The table lists this clone with a count of one. The rearrangement links TRBV19 to TRBJ2-7; D could derive from TRBD1 or TRBD2 (5 bases each). The CDR3 loop spans 15 amino acids. Germline V gives CDR1 LNHDA, CDR2 SQIVND (reference sequence). Deletions cut 7 bases from V and 2 bases from J, with 18 bases between. CDR3 sequence reads: CASKEADTGPYEQYF. The CDR3 coding sequence is TGTGCCAGTAAGGAAGCGGACACCGGTCCCTACGAGCAGTACTTC.

V usage is TRBV5-1 and J usage is TRBJ2-2, with D tentatively TRBD1 (6 bases). Germline V lookup: CDR1 SGHRS, CDR2 YFSETQ. The ends were cut back, 1 base at V and 3 bases at J, with 13 bases in the middle. The CDR3 consists of 16 residues. CDR3: CASSLLPGVDTGELFF. As DNA, the CDR3 is TGCGCCAGCAGCTTGCTCCCAGGGGTAGACACCGGGGAGCTGTTTTTT.

The V gene is TRBV11-3, the J gene TRBJ2-7; 15 bases agree with TRBD2. This CDR3 spans 14 amino acids. Germline assignment: CDR1 SGHNT and CDR2 YENEEA. With V trimmed by 8 bases and J by 6 bases, 5 bases remained unmatched. The CDR3 spells CASARTSGRGEQYF. CDR3 coding DNA: TGTGCCAGCGCACGGACTAGCGGGAGGGGCGAGCAGTACTTC.

V and J are TRBV7-9 and TRBJ2-1; tentatively, D is TRBD1 or TRBD2 (5 bases each). From germline, CDR1 is SEHNR and CDR2 FQNEAQ (reference sequence). The CDR3 runs 12 residues. V shed 1 base and J shed 14 bases, with 12 bases lying between them. In nucleotides, the CDR3 is TGTGCCAGCAGCTTAGTTGGGGGTTCTGAGTTCTTC. It specifies CASSLVGGSEFF. The full variable domain, with the rest looked up from reference TRBV7-9 and TRBJ2-1, is DTGVSQNPRHKITKRGQNVTFRCDPISEHNRLYWYRQTLGQGPEFLTYFQNEAQLEKSRLLSDRFSAERPKGSFSTLEIQRTEQGDSAMYLCASSLVGGSEFFGPGTRLTVL.

The J gene is TRBJ2-1, the V gene TRBV18, with TRBD2 matching over 11 bases. Germline values: CDR1 KGHSH, CDR2 LQKENI. V shed 3 bases, J shed 1 base, and the junction held 2 bases outside the gene matches. The CDR3 covers 16 residues. The CDR3 coding sequence is TGTGCCAGCTCACCCGGGACTAGCGGATCCTACAATGAGCAGTTCTTC. As protein: CASSPGTSGSYNEQFF.

The chain links TRBV10-3 to TRBJ1-3; 7 bases align to TRBD1. Unmatched junction bases numbered 10, after V lost 10 bases and J lost 4 bases. Germline lookup yields CDR1 ENHRY and CDR2 SYGVKD. The CDR3 is 14 amino acids. CDR3 amino acids: CANRQGGGGNTIYF. CDR3 DNA: TGTGCCAACAGACAGGGAGGGGGAGGAAACACCATATATTTT.

The chain recombines TRBV7-2 with TRBJ2-7; 9 bases line up with TRBD2. CDR1 is SGHTA and CDR2 is FQGNSA in the germline V gene. V lost 5 bases, J lost 0 bases, and 8 bases stayed unmatched. The CDR3 has 16 residues. CDR3 loop: CASSRSGGQLSYEQYF. CDR3 DNA: TGTGCCAGCAGCCGGAGCGGGGGGCAGCTCTCCTACGAGCAGTACTTC.